A single sample gave rise to the 4 T cell receptor beta chains below, sequenced in a study of blood T cell repertoires in COVID-19. The protocol was immunoSEQ multiplex PCR, while the TCRdb copy is restricted to in-frame clones and leaves out a portion. The top ten hold approximately 10% of the sample, which has under 50,000 clones, around 90% seen once. Sequencing was performed on peripheral blood. The source is a man aged 50 to 59 with active COVID-19.

The rearrangement joins TRBV2 to TRBJ2-5, with TRBD2 matching 7 bases. Looked up from germline, CDR1 is SNHLY and CDR2 is FYNNEI. The length of the CDR3 is 14 residues. V shed 5 bases, J shed 5 bases, and the junction held 8 bases outside the gene matches. DNA of the CDR3: TGTGCCAGCAGTCATGCGGGAGTCATGGAGACCCAGTACTTC. It is translated as CASSHAGVMETQYF.

The chain employs TRBV3-1 (or the pseudogene TRBV3-2) and TRBJ2-3, with 14 bases matching TRBD2. Trimming cost V 4 bases and J 1 base; bases outside gene matches: 7. This CDR3 has 18 residues. Germline CDR1 reads LGHDT; CDR2 reads YNNKEL (reference sequence). DNA for the CDR3: TGTGCCAGCAGCCCGAGACTAGCGGGGGGGCCGGGCACAGATACGCAGTATTTT. This sequence encodes CASSPRLAGGPGTDTQYF.

The chain combines TRBV13 with TRBJ1-2, with 8 bases lining up with TRBD1. The length of the CDR3 is 14 residues. Looked up from germline, CDR1 is PRHDT and CDR2 is FYEKMQ (reference sequence). J was trimmed by 8 bases and V by 5 bases; bases with no gene match: 10. The CDR3: CASSGRDRSRGYTF. The CDR3, as DNA: TGTGCCAGCAGCGGACGGGACAGGAGTCGAGGCTACACCTTC.

The rearrangement uses TRBV28 and TRBJ1-1; TRBD1 matches 8 bases. The CDR3 runs to 14 residues. Germline V gene lookup returns CDR1 MDHEN and CDR2 SYDVKM. The V gene end was trimmed by 5 bases and the J gene end by 4 bases; junction bases not matched to a gene: 6. The CDR3 DNA reads as TGTGCCAGCAGTACCGCAGGGGGCGGCACTGAAGCTTTCTTT. As protein: CASSTAGGGTEAFF. Complete variable domain (other parts from reference TRBV28 and TRBJ1-1): DVKVTQSSRYLVKRTGEKVFLECVQDMDHENMFWYRQDPGLGLRLIYFSYDVKMKEKGDIPEGYSVSREKKERFSLILESASTNQTSMYLCASSTAGGGTEAFFGQGTRLTVV.